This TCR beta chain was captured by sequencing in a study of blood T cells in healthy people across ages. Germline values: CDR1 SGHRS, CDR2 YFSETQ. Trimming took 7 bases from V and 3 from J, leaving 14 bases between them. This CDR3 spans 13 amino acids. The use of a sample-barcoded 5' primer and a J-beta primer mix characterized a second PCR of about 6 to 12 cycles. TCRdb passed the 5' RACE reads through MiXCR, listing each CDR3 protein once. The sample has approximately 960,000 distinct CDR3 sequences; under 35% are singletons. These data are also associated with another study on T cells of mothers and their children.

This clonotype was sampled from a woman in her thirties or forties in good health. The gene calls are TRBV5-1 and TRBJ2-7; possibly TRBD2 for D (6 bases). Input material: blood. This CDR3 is CASAFSGNYEQYF. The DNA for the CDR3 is TGCGCCAGCGCCTTTAGCGGAAACTACGAGCAGTACTTC.